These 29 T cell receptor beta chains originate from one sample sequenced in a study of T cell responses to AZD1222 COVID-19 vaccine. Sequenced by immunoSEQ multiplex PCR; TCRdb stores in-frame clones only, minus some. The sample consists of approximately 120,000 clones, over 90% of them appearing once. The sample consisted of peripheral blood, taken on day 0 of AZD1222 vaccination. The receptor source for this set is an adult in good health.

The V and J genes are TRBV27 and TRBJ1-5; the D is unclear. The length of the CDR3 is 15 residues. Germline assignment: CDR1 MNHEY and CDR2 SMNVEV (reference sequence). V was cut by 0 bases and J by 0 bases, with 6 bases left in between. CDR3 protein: CASSLSPSSNQPQHF. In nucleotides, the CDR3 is TGTGCCAGCAGTTTATCGCCCAGTAGCAATCAGCCCCAGCATTTT.

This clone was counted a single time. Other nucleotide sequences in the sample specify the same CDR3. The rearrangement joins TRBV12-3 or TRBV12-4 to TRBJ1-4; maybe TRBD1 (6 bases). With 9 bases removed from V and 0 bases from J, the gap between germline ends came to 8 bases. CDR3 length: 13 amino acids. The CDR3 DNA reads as TGTGCCAGTACAGGGTCAACTAATGAAAAACTGTTTTTT. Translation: CASTGSTNEKLFF.

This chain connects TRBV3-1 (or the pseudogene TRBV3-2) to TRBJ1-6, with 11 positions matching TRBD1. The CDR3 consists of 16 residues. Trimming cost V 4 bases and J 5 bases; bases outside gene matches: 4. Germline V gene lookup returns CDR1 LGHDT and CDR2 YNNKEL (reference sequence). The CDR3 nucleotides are TGTGCCAGCAGCCTTTGGACAGGGGGCGATAATTCACCCCTCCACTTT. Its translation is CASSLWTGGDNSPLHF.

The CDR3 nucleotides are TGTGCCAGCAGCCTAGTAATAGCGGGGGGGCCCGGGGAGACCCAGTACTTC. This translates into CASSLVIAGGPGETQYF. The chain carries TRBV5-4 and TRBJ2-5; 11 nucleotides line up with TRBD2. The germline V gene encodes CDR1 SGHNT and CDR2 YYREEE (reference sequence). Germline trimming cut 4 bases from V and 5 bases from J; bases unmatched to any gene: 13. The CDR3 loop spans 17 amino acids.

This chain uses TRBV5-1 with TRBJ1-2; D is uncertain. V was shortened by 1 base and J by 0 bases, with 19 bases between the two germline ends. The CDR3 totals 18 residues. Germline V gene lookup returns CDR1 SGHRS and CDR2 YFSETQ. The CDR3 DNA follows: TGCGCCAGCAGCTTGTATACGGGCCGTCTCTCAACTAACTATGGCTACACCTTC. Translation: CASSLYTGRLSTNYGYTF.

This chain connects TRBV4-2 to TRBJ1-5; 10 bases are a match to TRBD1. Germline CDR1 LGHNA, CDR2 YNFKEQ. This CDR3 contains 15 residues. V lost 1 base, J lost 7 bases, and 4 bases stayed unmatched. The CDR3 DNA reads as TGTGCCAGCAGCCAAGGACAGGGGGCGGACCAGCCCCAGCATTTT. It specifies CASSQGQGADQPQHF.

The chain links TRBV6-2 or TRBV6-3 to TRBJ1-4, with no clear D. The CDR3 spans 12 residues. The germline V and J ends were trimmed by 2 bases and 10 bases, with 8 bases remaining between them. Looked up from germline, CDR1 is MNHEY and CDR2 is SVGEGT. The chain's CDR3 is CASSYVGAKLFF. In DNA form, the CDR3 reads TGTGCCAGCAGTTACGTCGGAGCAAAACTGTTTTTT.

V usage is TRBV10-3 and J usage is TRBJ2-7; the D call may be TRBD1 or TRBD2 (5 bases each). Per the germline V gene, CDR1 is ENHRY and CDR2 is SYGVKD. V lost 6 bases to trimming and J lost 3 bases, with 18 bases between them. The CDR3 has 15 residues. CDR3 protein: CAISVGVGKGYEQYF. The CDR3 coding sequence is TGTGCCATCAGCGTGGGGGTGGGGAAGGGCTACGAGCAGTACTTC.

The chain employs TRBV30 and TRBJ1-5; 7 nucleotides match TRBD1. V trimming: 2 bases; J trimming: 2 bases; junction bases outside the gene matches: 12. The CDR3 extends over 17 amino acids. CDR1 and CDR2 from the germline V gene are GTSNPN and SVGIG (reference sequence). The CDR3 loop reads CAWSQNFDRAGNQPQHF. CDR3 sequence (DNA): TGTGCCTGGAGTCAGAACTTCGACAGGGCGGGCAATCAGCCCCAGCATTTT.

The CDR3 protein is CASSLAGNNYGYTF. For the CDR3, the DNA is TGTGCCAGCAGCTTAGCAGGCAATAACTATGGCTACACCTTC. The V call is TRBV7-3, the J call TRBJ1-2, with no clear D. Per the germline V gene, CDR1 is SGHTA and CDR2 is FQGTGA. This CDR3 comprises 14 residues. Trimming pared 2 bases from V and 1 base from J, leaving 8 bases between.

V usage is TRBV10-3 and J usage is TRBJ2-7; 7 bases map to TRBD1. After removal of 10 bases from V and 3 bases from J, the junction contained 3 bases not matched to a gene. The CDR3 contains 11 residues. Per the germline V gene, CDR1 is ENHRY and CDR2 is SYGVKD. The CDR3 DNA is TGTGCCACCGCAGGGGGCTACGAGCAGTACTTC. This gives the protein CATAGGYEQYF.

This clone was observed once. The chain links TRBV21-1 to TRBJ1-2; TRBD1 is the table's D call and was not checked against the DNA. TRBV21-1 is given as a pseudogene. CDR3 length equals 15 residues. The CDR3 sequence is CARGTLERGHYGYTF. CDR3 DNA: TGTGCCAGAGGGACTCTGGAGAGGGGGCACTATGGCTACACCTTC.

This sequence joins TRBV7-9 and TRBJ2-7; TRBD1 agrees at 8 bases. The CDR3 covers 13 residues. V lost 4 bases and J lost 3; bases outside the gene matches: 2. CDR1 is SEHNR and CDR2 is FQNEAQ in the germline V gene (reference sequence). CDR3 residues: CASSSGGSYEQYF. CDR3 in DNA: TGTGCCAGCAGCTCAGGGGGCAGCTACGAGCAGTACTTC.

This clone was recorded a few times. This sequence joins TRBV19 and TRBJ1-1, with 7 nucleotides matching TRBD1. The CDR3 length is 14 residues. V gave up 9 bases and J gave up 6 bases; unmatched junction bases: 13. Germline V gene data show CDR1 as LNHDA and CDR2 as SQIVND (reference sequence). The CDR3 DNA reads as TGTGCCAGCAAAAAACAGGGGATTTATCCTGAAGCTTTCTTT. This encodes CASKKQGIYPEAFF.

The CDR3 region has the DNA TGTGCCAGCAGTTACTCGAAGGGCAGCCCCTACGAGCAGTACTTC. Its translation is CASSYSKGSPYEQYF. V is TRBV6-5 and J is TRBJ2-7; no clear D. The CDR3 totals 15 residues. The V end was cut by 0 bases, the J end by 2 bases, with 11 bases between. Germline V lookup: CDR1 MNHEY, CDR2 SVGAGI.

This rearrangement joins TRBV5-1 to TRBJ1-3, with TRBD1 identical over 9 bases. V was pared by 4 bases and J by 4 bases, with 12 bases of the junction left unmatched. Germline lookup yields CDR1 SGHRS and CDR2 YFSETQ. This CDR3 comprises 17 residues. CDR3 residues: CASSPTGTGTVGNTIYF. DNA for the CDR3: TGCGCCAGCAGCCCTACCGGGACAGGGACGGTAGGAAACACCATATATTTT. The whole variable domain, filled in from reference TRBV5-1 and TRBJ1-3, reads KAGVTQTPRYLIKTRGQQVTLSCSPISGHRSVSWYQQTPGQGLQFLFEYFSETQRNKGNFPGRFSGRQFSNSRSEMNVSTLELGDSALYLCASSPTGTGTVGNTIYFGEGSWLTVV.

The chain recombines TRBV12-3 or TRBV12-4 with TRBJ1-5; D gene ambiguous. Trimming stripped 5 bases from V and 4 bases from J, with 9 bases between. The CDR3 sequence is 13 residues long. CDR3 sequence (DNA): TGTGCCAGCAGTCCTTACGGGAATCAGCCCCAGCATTTT. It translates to CASSPYGNQPQHF.

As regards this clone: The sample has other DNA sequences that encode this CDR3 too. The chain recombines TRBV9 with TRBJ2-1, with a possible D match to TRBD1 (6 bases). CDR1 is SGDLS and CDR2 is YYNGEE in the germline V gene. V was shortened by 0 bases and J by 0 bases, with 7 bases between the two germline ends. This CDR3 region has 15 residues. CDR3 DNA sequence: TGTGCCAGCAGCGTAGGAGGGGGCTCCTACAATGAGCAGTTCTTC. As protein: CASSVGGGSYNEQFF.

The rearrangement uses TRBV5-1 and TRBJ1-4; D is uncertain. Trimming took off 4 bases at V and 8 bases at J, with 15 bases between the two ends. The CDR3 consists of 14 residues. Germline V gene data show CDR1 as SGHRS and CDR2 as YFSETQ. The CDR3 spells CASSREGYREKLFF. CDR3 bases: TGCGCCAGCAGCAGAGAAGGGTATAGGGAAAAACTGTTTTTT.

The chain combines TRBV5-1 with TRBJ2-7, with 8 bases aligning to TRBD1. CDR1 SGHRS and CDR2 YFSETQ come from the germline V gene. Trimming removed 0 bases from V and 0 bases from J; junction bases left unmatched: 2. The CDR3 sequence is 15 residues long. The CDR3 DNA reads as TGCGCCAGCAGCTTGGGGACAGGGATCTCCTACGAGCAGTACTTC. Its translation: CASSLGTGISYEQYF.

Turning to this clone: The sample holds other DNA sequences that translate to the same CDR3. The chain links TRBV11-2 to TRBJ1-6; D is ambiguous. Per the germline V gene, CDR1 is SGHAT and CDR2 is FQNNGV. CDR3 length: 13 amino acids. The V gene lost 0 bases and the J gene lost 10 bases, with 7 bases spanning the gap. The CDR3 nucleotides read TGTGCCAGCAGCTTAGATGTTAACTCACCCCTCCACTTT. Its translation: CASSLDVNSPLHF.

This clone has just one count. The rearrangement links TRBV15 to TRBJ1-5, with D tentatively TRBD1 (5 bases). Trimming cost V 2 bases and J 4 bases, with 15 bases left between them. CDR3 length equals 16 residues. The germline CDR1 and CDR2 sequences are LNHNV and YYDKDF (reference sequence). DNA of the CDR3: TGTGCCACCAGCAGAAATCAGGGAGGTCCAAATCAGCCCCAGCATTTT. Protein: CATSRNQGGPNQPQHF.

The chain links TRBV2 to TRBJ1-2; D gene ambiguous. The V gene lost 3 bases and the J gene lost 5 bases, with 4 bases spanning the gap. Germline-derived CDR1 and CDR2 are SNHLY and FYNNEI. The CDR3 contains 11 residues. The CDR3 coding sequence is TGTGCCAGCAGTGATCTTTATGGCTACACCTTC. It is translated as CASSDLYGYTF.

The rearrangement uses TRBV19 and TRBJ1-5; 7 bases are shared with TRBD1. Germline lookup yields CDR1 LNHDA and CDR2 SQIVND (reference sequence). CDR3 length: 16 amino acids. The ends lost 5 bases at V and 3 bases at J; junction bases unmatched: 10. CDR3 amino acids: CASSVPGQWVNQPQHF. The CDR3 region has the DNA TGTGCCAGTAGTGTCCCGGGACAGTGGGTCAATCAGCCCCAGCATTTT.

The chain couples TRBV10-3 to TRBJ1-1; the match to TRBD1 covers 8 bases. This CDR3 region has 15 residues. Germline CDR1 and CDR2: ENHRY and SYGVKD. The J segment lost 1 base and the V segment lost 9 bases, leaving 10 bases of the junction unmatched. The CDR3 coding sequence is TGTGCCATATCCGGACAGGGAGGGACGAACACTGAAGCTTTCTTT. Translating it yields CAISGQGGTNTEAFF.

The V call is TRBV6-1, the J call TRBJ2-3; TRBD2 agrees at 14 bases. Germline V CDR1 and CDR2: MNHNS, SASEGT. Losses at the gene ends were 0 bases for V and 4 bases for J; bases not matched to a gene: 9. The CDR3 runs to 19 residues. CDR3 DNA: TGTGCCAGCAGTGAAGCGAGACTAGCGGGGGGGCGACGGGCAGATACGCAGTATTTT. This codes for CASSEARLAGGRRADTQYF.

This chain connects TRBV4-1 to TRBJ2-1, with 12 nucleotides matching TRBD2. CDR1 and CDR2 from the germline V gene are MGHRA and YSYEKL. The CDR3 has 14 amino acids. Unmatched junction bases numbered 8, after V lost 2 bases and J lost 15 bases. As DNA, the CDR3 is TGCGCCAGCAGCCAAACCGGGACTAGCGGGTTGCGGTTCTTC. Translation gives CASSQTGTSGLRFF.

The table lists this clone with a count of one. In DNA, the CDR3 is TGTGCCAGCTCACCAAATTCAGGGGCTGATGGCTACACCTTC. Protein product: CASSPNSGADGYTF. The rearrangement joins TRBV18 to TRBJ1-2; the D gene is possibly TRBD1 (6 bases). The CDR3 length is 14 residues. CDR1 is KGHSH and CDR2 is LQKENI in the germline V gene. With 2 bases removed from V and 6 bases from J, the gap between germline ends came to 13 bases.

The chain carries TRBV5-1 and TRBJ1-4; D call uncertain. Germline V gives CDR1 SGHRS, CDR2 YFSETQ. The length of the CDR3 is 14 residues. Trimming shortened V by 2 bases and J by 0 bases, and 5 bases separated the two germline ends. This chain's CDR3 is CASSLSATNEKLFF. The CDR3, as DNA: TGCGCCAGCAGCTTATCCGCAACTAATGAAAAACTGTTTTTT.